The present TCR beta chain was sequenced within a study of T cell repertoires in cytomegalovirus infection. As for the study in general: Indications of both CMV infection and matching HLA type were provided by public TCR beta signatures.

Worth noting for this clonotype: Its antigen is undetermined.

The germline gives CDR1 SQVTM, CDR2 ANQGSEA. Losses at the gene ends were 7 bases for V and 3 bases for J; bases not matched to a gene: 12. The CDR3 length is 15 residues. Each CDR3 protein gets one entry after TCRdb re-called the reads with MiXCR. This sample has over 150,000 distinct CDR3 sequences; around an eighth occur once, and the top ten carry more than 20%. Study-level results: Dominating the ex vivo response were TCR beta clonotypes that were CMV-specific and HLA-C-restricted. Summed public TCR beta family frequency identified CMV carriers bearing the relevant HLA.

The V call is TRBV29-1, the J call TRBJ2-1; 7 bases fit TRBD2. The sequence came from a human donor in good health (CMV status not recorded). Some clones in this sample may be carry-over from other donors' samples. Sequenced sample: PBMCs. CDR3 amino acids: CSARGEGFYYNEQFF. The CDR3 DNA reads TGCAGCGCCAGAGGGGAGGGATTTTACTACAATGAGCAGTTCTTC.